This T cell receptor beta chain was recorded in a study of T cells in Graves' hyperthyroidism and ophthalmopathy. The investigators amplified TCR beta CDR3 regions from RNA transcripts. First-round RT-PCR with HTBI primers amplified the TCR CDR3 region. TCRdb reprocessed the multiplex PCR reads with MiXCR, giving one entry per CDR3 protein. The repertoire has 380,000 or so distinct CDR3 sequences, around 14% of them found once; the top ten carry 20% to 25%. Germline loops: CDR1 MDHEN, CDR2 SYDVKM. The CDR3 consists of 14 residues. Ten or more counts support this clonotype. At one end, the junction sequence differs from germline, possibly due to a read error.

The chain carries TRBV28 and TRBJ2-1; no definite D call. The source of this sequence is a woman in her twenties or thirties with Graves' hyperthyroidism. The sequencing sample was made of blood. The chain's CDR3 is CASSLLSSYNEQFF. CDR3 sequence (DNA): TGCGCCAGCAGCTTGCTGAGCTCCTACAATGAGCAGTTCTTC.